The clone carrying this T cell receptor (beta chain) was picked up many times. Its antigen remains unknown. From the multiplex PCR reads, TCRdb called clonotypes with MiXCR, one entry per CDR3 protein. The data show fewer than 85,000 distinct CDR3 sequences, with approximately 19% seen just once and about 2.5% held by the top ten. The CDR3 consists of 13 residues. V shed 8 bases, J shed 6 bases, and the junction held 6 bases outside the gene matches. These data are taken from a study of breast tumors, draining lymph nodes, adjacent tissues. Study findings and constraints: Tumor and nontumor repertoires were significantly more similar in luminal-like than in basal-like breast cancer.

The lymph nodes were axillary draining lymph nodes from breast cancer patients. The genes are TRBV12-3 or TRBV12-4 and TRBJ2-2; 7 bases line up with TRBD1. This TCR was recovered from a female donor with breast cancer. Some clones in this sample may be carry-over from other donors' samples. Source material: axillary lymph node tissue. The CDR3 DNA sequence: TGTGCCAGCTTAGTCCAGGGGGCCGGGGAGCTGTTTTTT. The encoded protein is CASLVQGAGELFF.